This T cell receptor beta chain emerged from a study of blood T cell repertoires in COVID-19. Germline CDR1 is MDHEN and CDR2 is SYDVKM. This CDR3 is built from 12 residues. Trimming removed 5 bases from V and 8 bases from J, with 12 bases in between. This clone was picked up one time. In the source study's methods: Reference gene primer amplification gave nucleated cell count estimates. Generated by immunoSEQ multiplex PCR, the TCRdb table keeps only in-frame clones and is missing some. The DNA gave D and trimming, while V, J and clone size come from that table. The table has hundreds of thousands of clones, about nine tenths seen once.

The chain employs TRBV28 and TRBJ1-2; weak D call: TRBD1 (5 bases). The sequence was obtained from a man in his forties who had recovered from COVID-19. Sequencing used PBMCs or T cells enriched from blood (not recorded which). The CDR3 here is CASSTGVWGYTF. Written as DNA, the CDR3 is TGTGCCAGCAGTACAGGAGTCTGGGGCTACACCTTC.